This TCR beta chain was identified during a study of blood T cells in healthy people across ages. Study results and caveats: Higher diversity and more naive CD4+ cells were features of long-lived donors, compared to aged donors.

A second PCR, run for roughly 7 to 12 cycles, used a sample-barcoded 5' primer plus a J-beta primer mix. Every cDNA molecule carried a tag from a template-switch adaptor bearing 12 random nucleotides. MiXCR, applied by TCRdb to the 5' RACE reads, yields one record per CDR3 protein. The sample carries 600,000 to 850,000 distinct CDR3 sequences, about 40% recorded once. With regard to this clonotype: Its antigen is not identified.

Healthy Caucasian individuals from Russia aged roughly 6 to 90 served as donors. Every donor provided roughly 10 milliliters of peripheral blood. The clonotype originates from a woman in her fifties or sixties in good health. The sequencing sample was made of blood.

The CDR3 bases are TGTGCCAGCAGCTTGATGGGCGGGAGCTCCTACGAGCAGTACTTC. Protein: CASSLMGGSSYEQYF. V and J are TRBV7-2 and TRBJ2-7; 7 bases match TRBD2. The V and J ends lost 3 bases and 0 bases, in that order; junction bases with no gene match: 5. Germline-derived CDR1 and CDR2 are SGHTA and FQGNSA. The CDR3 has 15 amino acids.